A selection of T cell receptor beta chains follows, all from one sample in a study of blood T cell repertoires in COVID-19. This table comes from immunoSEQ multiplex PCR, and its TCRdb copy is limited to in-frame clones, with some not included. The sample carries hundreds of thousands of clones, about nine tenths recorded once. Specimen: peripheral blood. These receptors were taken from a woman in her 50s with acute or convalescent COVID-19. The CDR3 runs from the conserved cysteine through the conserved F or W.

v_call: TRBV3-1/TRBV3-2
j_call: TRBJ2-3
cdr3_aa: CASSRGGSNTDTQYF

v_call: TRBV30
j_call: TRBJ2-1
cdr3_aa: CAWSALTHYSYNEQFF

v_call: TRBV7-2
j_call: TRBJ2-3
cdr3_aa: CASSFSVAGRGDTQYF

v_call: TRBV27
j_call: TRBJ1-5
cdr3_aa: CASSPIRAGEPQHF

v_call: TRBV4-1
j_call: TRBJ2-7
cdr3_aa: CASSQERGYEQYF

v_call: TRBV19
j_call: TRBJ2-2
cdr3_aa: CASRDFTGELFF

v_call: TRBV7-9
j_call: TRBJ2-2
cdr3_aa: CASSSRDRGLSGELFF

v_call: TRBV19
j_call: TRBJ1-5
cdr3_aa: CASSVTGKQHF

v_call: TRBV19
j_call: TRBJ1-5
cdr3_aa: CASPEEYSNQPQHF

v_call: TRBV11-2
j_call: TRBJ2-5
cdr3_aa: CASSLDLGGAKTQYF

v_call: TRBV6-2/TRBV6-3
j_call: TRBJ1-5
cdr3_aa: CASSRATGVITHGQPQHF

v_call: TRBV6-4
j_call: TRBJ1-2
cdr3_aa: CASSDEGNYGYTF

v_call: TRBV6-6
j_call: TRBJ1-5
cdr3_aa: CASSYAGGGAGQPQHF

v_call: TRBV5-1
j_call: TRBJ2-5
cdr3_aa: CASSLEGQGGETQYF

v_call: TRBV7-2
j_call: TRBJ2-3
cdr3_aa: CASSLLSSTDTQYF

v_call: TRBV9
j_call: TRBJ1-1
cdr3_aa: CASSVGGPRNSEAFF

v_call: TRBV6-6
j_call: TRBJ2-1
cdr3_aa: CASRFSGRAEDEQFF

v_call: TRBV27
j_call: TRBJ1-2
cdr3_aa: CASSNWGDRGQGYGYTF

v_call: TRBV5-1
j_call: TRBJ2-2
cdr3_aa: CASSARTGSTGELFF

v_call: TRBV5-4
j_call: TRBJ2-1
cdr3_aa: CASSLEREGHNEQFF

v_call: TRBV10-1
j_call: TRBJ2-7
cdr3_aa: CASSESRLSYEQYF

v_call: TRBV19
j_call: TRBJ2-7
cdr3_aa: CASSMSSGGAFGYEQYF

v_call: TRBV9
j_call: TRBJ1-1
cdr3_aa: CASSLAPGQGTEAFF

v_call: TRBV4-3
j_call: TRBJ2-7
cdr3_aa: CASSQDSGREAGDSYEQYF

v_call: TRBV10-3
j_call: TRBJ2-3
cdr3_aa: CAISESLAADTQYF